Listed here are 4 T cell receptor beta chains from one sample, sequenced in a study of blood T cell repertoires in COVID-19. Sequencing was performed with immunoSEQ multiplex PCR; in TCRdb, only in-frame clones are kept and a portion is missing. The repertoire includes 120,000 to 150,000 clones, 85% to 90% of them detected once, and around 2.9% sits in the top ten. Sequenced input: peripheral blood. The receptor source for this set is a woman aged 60 to 75 with active COVID-19.

V gene TRBV7-2 combines with J gene TRBJ2-3; 7 positions agree with TRBD1. The length of the CDR3 is 14 residues. V dropped 6 bases and J dropped 2; count of bases not matched to a gene: 5. Looked up from germline, CDR1 is SGHTA and CDR2 is FQGNSA. This CDR3 reads CASRPDRNTDTQYF. CDR3 DNA: TGTGCCAGCAGACCGGACAGGAACACAGATACGCAGTATTTT. The whole variable domain, filled in from reference TRBV7-2 and TRBJ2-3, reads GAGVSQSPSNKVTEKGKDVELRCDPISGHTALYWYRQSLGQGLEFLIYFQGNSAPDKSGLPSDRFSAERTGGSVSTLTIQRTQQEDSAVYLCASRPDRNTDTQYFGPGTRLTVL.

The chain couples TRBV28 to TRBJ1-5, with D unclear. The CDR3 sequence is 13 residues long. The germline CDR1 and CDR2 sequences are MDHEN and SYDVKM. V was shortened by 3 bases and J by 4 bases, with 7 bases between the two germline ends. The CDR3 reads CASSFPTNQPQHF. CDR3 in DNA: TGTGCCAGCAGTTTTCCTACGAATCAGCCCCAGCATTTT.

This chain joins TRBV7-3 and TRBJ2-2; maybe TRBD1 (5 bases). The CDR3 runs 15 residues. Trimming left V 5 bases short and J 0 bases short, with 10 bases between. CDR1 is SGHTA and CDR2 is FQGTGA in the germline V gene. This CDR3 reads CASSPQTANTGELFF. CDR3 DNA: TGTGCCAGCAGCCCTCAGACAGCGAACACCGGGGAGCTGTTTTTT.

This chain links TRBV27 with TRBJ1-6; tentatively, D is TRBD1 (5 bases). Trimming shortened V by 6 bases and J by 9 bases, and 9 bases separated the two germline ends. Germline V lookup: CDR1 MNHEY, CDR2 SMNVEV (reference sequence). The CDR3 extends over 12 amino acids. CDR3 nucleotide sequence: TGTGCCAGCAGGGGGGGAGGTTCACCCCTCCACTTT. Encoded protein: CASRGGGSPLHF.